What follows are 5 T cell receptor beta chains derived from one specimen sequenced in a study of cytomegalovirus exposure and HLA in healthy donors. A multiplex PCR was run with 60 Vbeta primers and 13 Jbeta primers. Using immunoSEQ multiplex PCR, the repertoire was profiled, and TCRdb retains in-frame clones only, with some absent. The sample yields about 120,000 clones, approximately 80% seen once. The sample comprised PBMCs. The receptors stem from a man aged 30 to 39 in good health and CMV-seropositive.

This chain connects TRBV25-1 to TRBJ2-3; D perhaps matches TRBD2 (6 bases). CDR1 is MGHDK, CDR2 SYGVNS, per germline. This CDR3 comprises 15 residues. Trimming took 5 bases from V and 1 from J, leaving 13 bases between them. This CDR3 reads CASSPWGVGTDTQYF. Written as DNA, the CDR3 is TGTGCCAGCAGTCCATGGGGGGTAGGCACAGATACGCAGTATTTT.

Here the CDR3 reads CASASAGPIYGYTF. The CDR3 bases are TGTGCCAGCGCTAGTGCAGGGCCGATCTATGGCTACACCTTC. This chain joins TRBV27 and TRBJ1-2; tentative D call: TRBD1 (5 bases). The V end was cut by 8 bases, the J end by 4 bases, with 17 bases between. Germline CDR1 reads MNHEY; CDR2 reads SMNVEV (reference sequence). The CDR3 extends over 14 amino acids.

The CDR3 DNA sequence: TGCGCCAGCAGCCCCCGCGCTAGCGGGGAGCGGGAGCAGTACTTC. This codes for CASSPRASGEREQYF. The V call is TRBV5-1, the J call TRBJ2-7, with 9 bases aligning to TRBD2. V lost 4 bases and J lost 7; bases outside the gene matches: 12. There are 15 residues in the CDR3. The germline gives CDR1 SGHRS, CDR2 YFSETQ.

The chain links TRBV19 to TRBJ2-1; a weak D match, TRBD2 (6 bases). CDR1 is LNHDA, CDR2 SQIVND, per germline (reference sequence). This CDR3 spans 13 amino acids. Trimming removed 5 bases from V and 4 bases from J, with 9 bases in between. CDR3 DNA sequence: TGTGCCAGTAGTCTGGGGGGATACAATGAGCAGTTCTTC. Protein: CASSLGGYNEQFF.

The chain combines TRBV9 with TRBJ1-1; TRBD1 matches at 7 bases. Looked up from germline, CDR1 is SGDLS and CDR2 is YYNGEE. The CDR3 length is 14 residues. V gave up 4 bases and J gave up 1 base; unmatched junction bases: 4. The CDR3 nucleotides read TGTGCCAGCAGCCAAGACAGGGAGAACACTGAAGCTTTCTTT. Protein sequence: CASSQDRENTEAFF.